The clone carrying this T cell receptor beta chain was detected only a few times. This record belongs to a study of cytomegalovirus exposure and HLA in healthy donors. The PCR made use of 60 Vbeta and 13 Jbeta primers. Assay used: immunoSEQ multiplex PCR; TCRdb lists only in-frame clones, some missing. The repertoire has 70,000 to 75,000 clones, 60% to 80% of them found once; the top ten carry about an eighth. V lost 1 base and J 6 bases, leaving 19 bases between the germline ends. The CDR3 runs to 16 residues. CDR1 is SGHVS, CDR2 FNYEAQ, per germline. The TCR sequence derives from a woman aged 40 to 49 in good health and CMV-seropositive. Sequencing was carried out using PBMCs. The chain has TRBV7-6 and TRBJ2-7, with D possibly being TRBD1 (5 bases). CDR3 coding DNA: TGTGCCAGCAGCTTAGGGGGTGGCAGGGCGTTGGGCGAGCAGTACTTC. Translating gives CASSLGGGRALGEQYF.